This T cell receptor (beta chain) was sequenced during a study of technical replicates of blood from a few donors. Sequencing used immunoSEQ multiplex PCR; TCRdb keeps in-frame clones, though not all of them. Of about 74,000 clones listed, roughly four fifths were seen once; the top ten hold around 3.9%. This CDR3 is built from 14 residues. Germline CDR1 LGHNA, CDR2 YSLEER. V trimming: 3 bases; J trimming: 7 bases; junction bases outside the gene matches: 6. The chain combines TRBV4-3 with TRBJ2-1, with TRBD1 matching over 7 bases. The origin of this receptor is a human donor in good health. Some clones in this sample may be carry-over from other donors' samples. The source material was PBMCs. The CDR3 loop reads CASSHETGVNEQFF. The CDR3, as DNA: TGCGCCAGCAGCCATGAAACAGGGGTAAATGAGCAGTTCTTC.